Given below is one T cell receptor beta chain in context. In the authors' workflow: The authors estimated nucleated cell counts from reference gene primer amplification. The assay was immunoSEQ multiplex PCR, and TCRdb's table has in-frame clones only and misses some. V and J calls and clone size follow that table, whereas D and trimming were derived from the DNA. The table includes about 88,000 clones, approximately 90% detected once. CDR3 size: 16 residues. From germline, CDR1 is SGHTA and CDR2 FQGNSA. J was trimmed by 0 bases and V by 5 bases; bases with no gene match: 7. This sample was taken from a study of blood T cell repertoires in COVID-19.

The sample consisted of peripheral blood. This TCR came from a man in his 60s with acute or convalescent COVID-19. The chain combines TRBV7-2 with TRBJ2-7; 10 bases line up with TRBD2. This CDR3 is CASSLGLADYSYEQYF. The DNA for the CDR3 is TGTGCCAGCAGCCTCGGACTAGCGGACTACTCCTACGAGCAGTACTTC. The entire variable domain, with the rest obtained from reference TRBV7-2 and TRBJ2-7, is as follows: GAGVSQSPSNKVTEKGKDVELRCDPISGHTALYWYRQSLGQGLEFLIYFQGNSAPDKSGLPSDRFSAERTGGSVSTLTIQRTQQEDSAVYLCASSLGLADYSYEQYFGPGTRLTVT.